Presented here are 31 T cell receptor beta chains from one specimen sequenced in a study of T cell repertoires in cytomegalovirus infection. Via MiXCR, TCRdb re-called the reads, giving one row per CDR3 protein. Seen here are about 260,000 distinct CDR3 sequences, 8% to 9.5% observed once, and the top ten hold approximately 15%. Sequencing was performed on PBMCs. The receptors were sampled from a human donor in good health (CMV status not recorded). Some clones in this sample may be carry-over from other donors' samples.

This clonotype occurred a few times. This rearrangement joins TRBV6-2 or TRBV6-3 to TRBJ1-5; D call uncertain. Germline V gene lookup returns CDR1 MNHEY and CDR2 SVGEGT. The V end lost 5 bases, the J end lost 0 bases, and 8 bases lay between the germline ends. The CDR3 runs 14 residues. This CDR3 is CASSTVNSNQPQHF. CDR3 nucleotide sequence: TGTGCCAGCAGTACAGTTAATAGCAATCAGCCCCAGCATTTT.

The genes are TRBV20-1 and TRBJ2-7; D ambiguous. V lost 6 bases, J lost 2 bases, and 8 bases lay in between. Germline CDR1 is DFQATT and CDR2 is SNEGSKA (reference sequence). This CDR3 spans 11 amino acids. CDR3 DNA: TGCAGTGCCCAGGTTACCTACGAGCAGTACTTC. Protein product: CSAQVTYEQYF.

This clonotype came up many times. The chain links TRBV7-2 to TRBJ1-5, with D hard to call. V was cut by 3 bases and J by 5 bases, with 8 bases left in between. Germline V gives CDR1 SGHTA, CDR2 FQGNSA. This CDR3 has 13 amino acids. The chain's CDR3 is CASSFKKDQPQHF. CDR3 sequence (DNA): TGTGCCAGCAGCTTCAAAAAGGATCAGCCCCAGCATTTT.

In its sample, this clonotype was seen many times. The chain links TRBV14 to TRBJ2-3; 9 bases match TRBD1. The CDR3 covers 15 residues. V was pared by 1 base and J by 1 base, with 0 bases of the junction left unmatched. CDR1 and CDR2 from the germline V gene are SGHDN and FVKESK. CDR3: CASSQGTGGTDTQYF. For the CDR3, the DNA is TGTGCCAGCAGCCAAGGGACAGGGGGCACAGATACGCAGTATTTT.

This clonotype appeared many times. This rearrangement joins TRBV7-3 to TRBJ2-3; unclear D gene. V was cut by 4 bases and J by 8 bases, with 10 bases left in between. The germline CDR1 and CDR2 sequences are SGHTA and FQGTGA. The CDR3 has 12 amino acids. The CDR3 coding sequence is TGTGCCAGCAGCTATAGCTTCGGTACGCAGTATTTT. Protein: CASSYSFGTQYF.

This clonotype has ten or more counts. The chain uses TRBV6-2 or TRBV6-3 and TRBJ1-2; 7 bases fit TRBD1. Germline V gene sequence: CDR1 MNHEY, CDR2 SVGEGT. The CDR3 spans 12 residues. V gave up 5 bases and J gave up 7 bases; unmatched junction bases: 4. The CDR3 DNA reads as TGTGCCAGCAGTCATCGGGACAGTGGCTACACCTTC. This encodes CASSHRDSGYTF.

This clonotype was detected only once. The gene calls are TRBV20-1 and TRBJ1-2, with TRBD1 identical over 9 bases. Germline trimming cut 6 bases from V and 4 bases from J; bases unmatched to any gene: 6. The CDR3 is 13 amino acids. Looked up from germline, CDR1 is DFQATT and CDR2 is SNEGSKA (reference sequence). The CDR3 DNA reads TGCAGTGCCACAGGGGGCAGGGTCTATGGCTACACCTTC. Protein sequence: CSATGGRVYGYTF.

In its sample, this clonotype was seen a few times. The chain uses TRBV6-1 and TRBJ1-1, with D unresolved. V lost 2 bases and J 7 bases, leaving 14 bases between the germline ends. The CDR3 covers 14 residues. Per germline, CDR1 MNHNS and CDR2 SASEGT. The CDR3 bases are TGTGCCAGCAGTGAATTAGGGTACGGGGATGAAGCTTTCTTT. It yields the protein CASSELGYGDEAFF.

This clonotype was counted only a few times. The rearrangement uses TRBV5-1 and TRBJ2-1; 9 positions agree with TRBD1. The CDR3 runs to 15 residues. Germline V lookup: CDR1 SGHRS, CDR2 YFSETQ. The V gene end was trimmed by 3 bases and the J gene end by 6 bases; junction bases not matched to a gene: 7. CDR3 nucleotide sequence: TGCGCCAGCAGCTCTCGGACAGGGGCCCCCAATGAGCAGTTCTTC. This gives the protein CASSSRTGAPNEQFF.

This clonotype occurred many times. The chain is built from TRBV7-2 and TRBJ2-7; no clear D. The CDR3 contains 15 residues. From germline, CDR1 is SGHTA and CDR2 FQGNSA. Trimming stripped 3 bases from V and 1 base from J, with 13 bases between. The CDR3 DNA sequence: TGTGCCAGCAGCTTGCAGACGCTACCATCCTACGAGCAGTACTTC. Translation: CASSLQTLPSYEQYF.

This clonotype was counted ten times or more. The chain carries TRBV7-2 and TRBJ1-2; D is perhaps TRBD1 (6 bases). This CDR3 comprises 14 residues. From germline, CDR1 is SGHTA and CDR2 FQGNSA. The V and J ends lost 3 bases and 0 bases respectively, with 8 bases between them. The CDR3 sequence is CASSFRGTNYGYTF. The CDR3 DNA sequence: TGTGCCAGCAGCTTCAGGGGTACTAACTATGGCTACACCTTC.

At least ten counts were recorded for this clonotype. CDR3 nucleotide sequence: TGTGCCAGCAGTACAATCGACAGTGCCTCTGGAAACACCATATATTTT. Protein: CASSTIDSASGNTIYF. The chain combines TRBV28 with TRBJ1-3; tentatively, D is TRBD1 (5 bases). CDR3 size: 16 residues. V was shortened by 5 bases and J by 0 bases, with 14 bases between the two germline ends. Germline lookup yields CDR1 MDHEN and CDR2 SYDVKM.

This chain connects TRBV28 to TRBJ2-1, with D unclear. This CDR3 spans 13 amino acids. Germline CDR1 and CDR2: MDHEN and SYDVKM. The germline V and J ends were trimmed by 2 bases and 3 bases, with 5 bases remaining between them. This CDR3 reads CASSLPVYNEQFF. CDR3 bases: TGTGCCAGCAGTTTACCAGTCTACAATGAGCAGTTCTTC.

This clonotype occurred many times. This chain joins TRBV7-2 and TRBJ1-2; tentatively, D is TRBD1 (5 bases). V was trimmed by 3 bases and J by 7 bases, leaving 15 bases between them. This CDR3 is built from 14 residues. Germline V CDR1 and CDR2: SGHTA, FQGNSA. For the CDR3, the DNA is TGTGCCAGCAGCTTCCGGGGCATCCAGGGTGGCTACACCTTC. This sequence encodes CASSFRGIQGGYTF.

At least ten counts were recorded for this clonotype. This chain connects TRBV18 to TRBJ1-1, with 7 bases identical to TRBD1. CDR1 is KGHSH and CDR2 is LQKENI in the germline V gene. The J segment lost 6 bases and the V segment lost 3 bases, leaving 4 bases of the junction unmatched. This CDR3 is 13 amino acids long. CDR3 sequence: CASSPGQLAEAFF. CDR3 in DNA: TGTGCCAGCTCACCGGGACAGCTGGCTGAAGCTTTCTTT.

This clonotype was recorded a few times. The chain has TRBV28 and TRBJ2-7; tentatively, D is TRBD1 (6 bases). The CDR3 runs to 15 residues. The V and J ends lost 5 bases and 2 bases respectively, with 16 bases between them. Germline CDR1 and CDR2: MDHEN and SYDVKM. CDR3 DNA: TGTGCCAGCAGTCCATACAGGGTGGGCACCTACGAGCAGTACTTC. It yields the protein CASSPYRVGTYEQYF.

The chain uses TRBV14 and TRBJ2-7; D gene unclear. Trimming stripped 0 bases from V and 4 bases from J, with 13 bases between. This CDR3 comprises 15 residues. The germline V gene encodes CDR1 SGHDN and CDR2 FVKESK. The CDR3 bases are TGTGCCAGCAGCCAAGATCGCTACAGACCTTACGAGCAGTACTTC. It codes for CASSQDRYRPYEQYF.

This clonotype was seen many times. V is TRBV28 and J is TRBJ2-6; D ambiguous. Germline assignment: CDR1 MDHEN and CDR2 SYDVKM. The CDR3 contains 13 residues. Trimming pared 10 bases from V and 0 bases from J, leaving 7 bases between. CDR3 in DNA: TGTGCCACACGAACCTCTGGGGCCAACGTCCTGACTTTC. Amino acids: CATRTSGANVLTF. Complete variable domain (other parts from reference TRBV28 and TRBJ2-6): DVKVTQSSRYLVKRTGEKVFLECVQDMDHENMFWYRQDPGLGLRLIYFSYDVKMKEKGDIPEGYSVSREKKERFSLILESASTNQTSMYLCATRTSGANVLTFGAGSRLTVL.

This clonotype has ten or more counts. The gene calls are TRBV6-1 and TRBJ2-3; 10 nucleotides agree with TRBD2. Trimming cost V 5 bases and J 4 bases; bases outside gene matches: 12. This CDR3 contains 17 residues. Germline-derived CDR1 and CDR2 are MNHNS and SASEGT. CDR3: CASSTLPLAGESDTQYF. CDR3 sequence (DNA): TGTGCCAGCAGTACCCTCCCGCTAGCGGGAGAGTCAGATACGCAGTATTTT.

V and J are TRBV20-1 and TRBJ2-1, with 8 bases fitting TRBD2. The trim removed 5 bases at V and 3 bases at J, leaving 9 bases unmatched. Per the germline V gene, CDR1 is DFQATT and CDR2 is SNEGSKA (reference sequence). This CDR3 has 15 residues. CDR3: CSALNSGTHYNEQFF. The CDR3, as DNA: TGCAGTGCTCTTAATAGCGGGACTCACTACAATGAGCAGTTCTTC.

This clonotype was detected many times. V gene TRBV28 combines with J gene TRBJ1-1; 7 nucleotides line up with TRBD1. Germline-derived CDR1 and CDR2 are MDHEN and SYDVKM. This CDR3 is 15 amino acids long. Trimming took 7 bases from V and 1 from J; bases not matched to a gene: 9. The CDR3 reads CASTWSGTANTEAFF. The CDR3 nucleotides read TGTGCCAGCACTTGGTCGGGGACAGCGAACACTGAAGCTTTCTTT.

This clonotype was seen at least ten times. The chain carries TRBV5-8 and TRBJ2-7; D gene uncertain. CDR1 SGHTS and CDR2 YDEGEE come from the germline V gene. Deletions cut 0 bases from V and 1 base from J, with 5 bases between. The length of the CDR3 is 13 residues. DNA for the CDR3: TGTGCCAGCAGCTTGGGGATGTCCTACGAGCAGTACTTC. This translates into CASSLGMSYEQYF.

At least ten counts were recorded for this clonotype. V and J are TRBV20-1 and TRBJ1-2, with TRBD1 matching over 8 bases. V lost 3 bases to trimming and J lost 7 bases; unmatched junction nucleotides: 4. CDR3 size: 12 residues. The germline V gene encodes CDR1 DFQATT and CDR2 SNEGSKA (reference sequence). CDR3 nucleotide sequence: TGCAGTGCTAGGCGGACAGGGAGTGGCTACACCTTC. Protein product: CSARRTGSGYTF.

As for this clonotype: A read error may be the cause here, since a much bigger clone is one base away. This chain uses TRBV6-1 with TRBJ2-6, with 7 bases aligning to TRBD1. J gave up 8 bases and V 3 bases, and 7 bases lay outside the gene matches. Germline V gene sequence: CDR1 MNHNS, CDR2 SASEGT. The CDR3 loop spans 15 amino acids. The CDR3 nucleotides read TGTGCCAGCAGTGATGGACAGGTGGGGACCAACGTCCTGACTTTC. Translation: CASSDGQVGTNVLTF.

Many counts were recorded for this clonotype. The V gene is TRBV9, the J gene TRBJ2-1; weak D call: TRBD2 (7 bases). The V gene lost 4 bases and the J gene lost 8 bases, with 22 bases spanning the gap. The germline V gene encodes CDR1 SGDLS and CDR2 YYNGEE. This CDR3 is 16 amino acids long. CDR3 protein: CASSPRGASTAHEQFF. CDR3 bases: TGTGCCAGCAGCCCCCGGGGGGCTTCTACGGCTCATGAGCAGTTCTTC.

This clonotype has a count of ten or more. This chain uses TRBV7-6 with TRBJ2-2, with D perhaps TRBD2 (5 bases). CDR1 is SGHVS, CDR2 FNYEAQ, per germline. The CDR3 runs 14 residues. The V gene lost 3 bases and the J gene lost 5 bases, with 10 bases spanning the gap. CDR3 protein: CASSFGGYTGELFF. The CDR3 DNA reads as TGTGCCAGCAGCTTTGGAGGATATACCGGGGAGCTGTTTTTT.

This clonotype was seen repeatedly, ten times or more. The chain recombines TRBV7-9 with TRBJ1-1; TRBD1 matches at 9 bases. The CDR3 length is 16 residues. Trimming removed 5 bases from V and 4 bases from J; junction bases left unmatched: 11. Germline lookup yields CDR1 SEHNR and CDR2 FQNEAQ (reference sequence). The CDR3 region is CASSRPGTGRVTEAFF. DNA of the CDR3: TGTGCCAGCAGCCGTCCCGGGACAGGGAGAGTCACTGAAGCTTTCTTT.

There are many counts of this clonotype. The chain links TRBV7-2 to TRBJ1-2; 7 nucleotides agree with TRBD1. There are 12 residues in the CDR3. Germline CDR1 reads SGHTA; CDR2 reads FQGNSA. J was trimmed by 7 bases and V by 2 bases; bases with no gene match: 1. CDR3 in amino acids: CASSLTGVGYTF. In DNA form, the CDR3 reads TGTGCCAGCAGCTTAACAGGGGTTGGCTACACCTTC.

This clonotype came up many times. The V call is TRBV7-8, the J call TRBJ1-1; D might be TRBD1 (5 bases). This CDR3 is 15 amino acids long. The germline CDR1 and CDR2 sequences are SGHVS and FQNEAQ. Trimming shortened V by 1 base and J by 1 base, and 10 bases separated the two germline ends. Here the CDR3 DNA reads TGTGCCAGCAGCTTAGTCGGCAGGGAGAACACTGAAGCTTTCTTT. It specifies CASSLVGRENTEAFF.

This chain connects TRBV11-2 to TRBJ2-7; no firm D call. The CDR3 runs 16 residues. Germline CDR1 is SGHAT and CDR2 is FQNNGV. V dropped 0 bases and J dropped 5 bases, with 17 bases sitting between them. In DNA, the CDR3 is TGTGCCAGCAGCTTAGATCGGCCCCAAAATGTCCACGAGCAGTACTTC. Encoded protein: CASSLDRPQNVHEQYF.

J is TRBJ2-3 and V is TRBV7-8; TRBD1 is a possible D gene (5 bases). Germline CDR1 and CDR2: SGHVS and FQNEAQ. The CDR3 sequence is 16 residues long. Trimming left V 1 base short and J 5 bases short, with 16 bases between. CDR3 sequence: CASSLVGKGLEDTQYF. The CDR3 DNA sequence: TGTGCCAGCAGCTTAGTAGGCAAGGGGCTTGAAGATACGCAGTATTTT.